This T cell receptor beta chain was documented in a study of CD8+ T cells in alopecia areata. The overall study: It was oral tofacitinib, at 5 to 10 mg twice daily, that treated patients received.

Study-level results: Especially in alopecia totalis/universalis, lesional scalp showed greater clonality than normal scalp did. During tofacitinib treatment, many expanded lesional clones remained in scalp and blood. Sequencing of scalp samples also captures resident alphabeta T cells of normal skin.

V was clipped by 4 bases and J by 2 bases; unmatched bases: 9. CDR1 and CDR2 from the germline V gene are SGHRS and YFSETQ. The CDR3 runs 16 residues. Points on this clone: Its antigen remains unidentified.

As for treatment: oral pan-JAK inhibitor, 5-10 mg twice daily. The sequencing template was cDNA reverse transcribed from extracted RNA. Assay: immunoSEQ multiplex PCR; the TCRdb copy retains only in-frame clones and omits some. The sample consists of around 180,000 clones, under 80% of them appearing once. The material sequenced was CD4+ T cells sorted from blood, taken at roughly week 49, from a patient treated with tofacitinib. This TCR was sampled from a human donor with alopecia areata. The V and J genes are TRBV5-1 and TRBJ2-3; TRBD2 matches at 8 bases. The chain's CDR3 is CASSPREGRLTDTQYF. CDR3 DNA sequence: TGCGCCAGCAGCCCTCGGGAGGGCAGACTCACAGATACGCAGTATTTT.